The clone carrying this T cell receptor beta chain turned up a few times. These data belong to a study of early T cells in non-severe SARS-CoV-2 infection. About the research overall: Chains stayed unpaired after sequencing of bulk RNA from unsorted whole blood.

Trimming took off 2 bases at V and 3 bases at J, with 12 bases between the two ends. CDR3 length: 15 amino acids. From germline, CDR1 is KGHSH and CDR2 LQKENI. TCRdb re-derived calls from the 5' RACE reads in MiXCR, one entry per CDR3 protein. The repertoire consists of 60,000 to 75,000 distinct CDR3 sequences, with more than 9.5% occurring once and the leading ten covering around 6%. The J gene is TRBJ2-3, the V gene TRBV18; D call uncertain. Sequencing used whole blood, obtained at baseline. The sequence came from an adult who was a healthcare worker with PCR-confirmed SARS-CoV-2 infection or an uninfected control (not recorded which). The chain's CDR3 is CASSPKGSRTDTQYF. The CDR3 coding sequence is TGTGCCAGCTCACCAAAGGGTTCAAGGACAGATACGCAGTATTTT.